This T cell receptor (beta chain) was sequenced during a study of CD8 T cells in ankylosing spondylitis. Findings and limits, study-wide: In the blood and synovial fluid of reactive arthritis, some motif variants had been previously reported. Ankylosing spondylitis blood appeared to be characterized by a TCR beta motif of several highly homologous variants. It was reported that disease-linked clones were significantly enriched in matched ankylosing spondylitis synovial fluid.

The authors made TCR beta libraries by quantitative 5'-RACE with molecular barcodes. TCRdb processed the 5' RACE reads anew with MiXCR; each CDR3 protein has one entry. This sample has hundreds of thousands of distinct CDR3 sequences, with 20% to 30% found just once. Points on this clonotype: Its antigen remains unidentified.

The V gene's germline CDR1 is SGHDN and CDR2 FVKESK. This CDR3 comprises 17 residues. V lost 5 bases and J 3 bases, leaving 20 bases between the germline ends. This TCR was sampled from a male donor with ankylosing spondylitis or in good health (not recorded which). Sequenced sample: blood, either unsorted or a sorted T cell fraction (not recorded which). This chain connects TRBV14 to TRBJ2-1; D is perhaps TRBD2 (6 bases). In nucleotides, the CDR3 is TGTGCCAGCAGCGTTGTCGCGGGAAGACTCAACTACAATGAGCAGTTCTTC. This codes for CASSVVAGRLNYNEQFF.